Following are 7 T cell receptor beta chains from one sample sequenced in a study of cytomegalovirus exposure and HLA in healthy donors. This PCR relied on a set of 60 Vbeta primers and 13 Jbeta primers. Libraries were prepared by immunoSEQ multiplex PCR; TCRdb keeps only in-frame clonotypes and omits some of them. Found here are 150,000 to 200,000 clones, about 88% of them singletons; the top ten hold approximately 1.9%. The sample taken for sequencing was PBMCs. All receptors come from a woman aged 18 to 35 in good health and CMV-seronegative.

As concerns this clone: In the same sample, other DNA sequences code for this CDR3. The chain links TRBV7-2 to TRBJ1-5, with D possibly matching TRBD1 (5 bases). Trimming cost V 0 bases and J 2 bases, with 11 bases left between them. The CDR3 totals 16 residues. In germline, CDR1 is SGHTA, CDR2 FQGNSA. Here the CDR3 DNA reads TGTGCCAGCAGCTTAGCGAGCCAGGGTGGCAATCAGCCCCAGCATTTT. It specifies CASSLASQGGNQPQHF.

J is TRBJ1-2 and V is TRBV6-8; weak D call: TRBD1 (6 bases). The CDR3 is 14 amino acids. Germline CDR1 is MNHGY and CDR2 is SAAAGT. Trimming left V 5 bases short and J 4 bases short, with 14 bases between. CDR3 in amino acids: CASSTLDRSYGYTF. CDR3 DNA sequence: TGTGCCAGCAGTACCCTGGACAGAAGCTATGGCTACACCTTC.

The rearrangement links TRBV5-1 to TRBJ2-3, with 7 bases matching TRBD1. The CDR3 is made up of 16 amino acids. In germline, CDR1 is SGHRS, CDR2 YFSETQ. The V gene end was trimmed by 2 bases and the J gene end by 0 bases; junction bases not matched to a gene: 6. The CDR3 protein is CASSLGTVTSTDTQYF. In DNA, the CDR3 is TGCGCCAGCAGCTTAGGGACAGTCACTAGCACAGATACGCAGTATTTT.

This chain joins TRBV28 and TRBJ1-3, with TRBD1 matching over 7 bases. The CDR3 covers 15 residues. The germline gives CDR1 MDHEN, CDR2 SYDVKM. J lost 2 bases, V lost 2 bases, and 3 bases had no gene match. The CDR3 loop reads CASSLPTGAGNTIYF. The CDR3 DNA reads TGTGCCAGCAGTTTACCTACAGGGGCTGGAAACACCATATATTTT.

V is TRBV7-2 and J is TRBJ1-1; a weak D match, TRBD1 (5 bases). The V end was cut by 5 bases, the J end by 1 base, with 20 bases between. Germline V CDR1 and CDR2: SGHTA, FQGNSA. This CDR3 contains 17 residues. The CDR3 loop is CASSRPMDTVTNTEAFF. CDR3 DNA: TGTGCCAGCAGCCGCCCCATGGACACCGTCACGAACACTGAAGCTTTCTTT.

V gene TRBV5-4 combines with J gene TRBJ2-1; D perhaps matches TRBD2 (5 bases). CDR1 SGHNT and CDR2 YYREEE come from the germline V gene (reference sequence). V lost 0 bases to trimming and J lost 1 base, with 11 bases between them. The CDR3 is made up of 16 amino acids. Written as DNA, the CDR3 is TGTGCCAGCAGCTTGGATGCTAGCCCATCCTACAATGAGCAGTTCTTC. It encodes CASSLDASPSYNEQFF.

V is TRBV6-5 and J is TRBJ1-2, with 7 bases matching TRBD1. The CDR3 consists of 15 residues. CDR1 and CDR2 (germline): MNHEY, SVGAGI. Unmatched junction bases numbered 9, after V lost 3 bases and J lost 5 bases. The CDR3 protein is CASSYQTGQPYGYTF. DNA for the CDR3: TGTGCCAGCAGTTATCAGACGGGACAGCCTTATGGCTACACCTTC.